There are a few counts of the clone carrying this T cell receptor (beta chain). Its matching antigen is unknown. Amplified TCR beta CDR3 regions came from RNA transcripts. First-round RT-PCR with HTBI primers amplified the TCR CDR3 region. TCRdb independently ran MiXCR on the multiplex PCR reads; one entry per CDR3 protein. The table shows hundreds of thousands of distinct CDR3 sequences, with 12% to 15% occurring only once. Uncontrolled infection, other autoimmune disease, pregnancy and lactation each barred patients from inclusion. Diagnosis relied on clinical symptoms, serum thyroxine and TRAb, thyroid ultrasound and orbital computed tomography. These data come from a study of T cells in Graves' hyperthyroidism and ophthalmopathy. Study outcomes and limitations: Classification by a 13 V-J model distinguished ophthalmopathy from stable hyperthyroidism. The blood repertoire included most of the expanded thyroid clonotypes above 0.001.

Germline CDR1 GTSNPN, CDR2 SVGIG (reference sequence). This CDR3 region has 15 residues. V gave up 3 bases and J gave up 6 bases, with 18 bases separating them. The sequence derives from a woman under 30 with Graves' hyperthyroidism. V gene TRBV30 combines with J gene TRBJ2-1; possible D gene TRBD1, 5 bases. The source material was blood. The CDR3 region is CAWREQGDFINEQFF. CDR3 DNA sequence: TGTGCCTGGAGAGAACAAGGGGATTTTATCAATGAGCAGTTCTTC. Looking up the rest from reference TRBV30 and TRBJ2-1 gives the full variable domain: SQTIHQWPATLVQPVGSPLSLECTVEGTSNPNLYWYRQAAGRGLQLLFYSVGIGQISSEVPQNLSASRPQDRQFILSSKKLLLSDSGFYLCAWREQGDFINEQFFGPGTRLTVL.